This entry features one T cell receptor beta chain sequence. Antigen unknown. The V end was cut by 9 bases, the J end by 2 bases, with 10 bases between. The CDR3 totals 12 residues. CDR1 MDHEN and CDR2 SYDVKM come from the germline V gene. This sample is drawn from a study of CD8+ T cells in alopecia areata. About the study: Among treated patients, oral tofacitinib was administered at 5 to 10 mg twice daily. General study points: Mice showed clearer TCR sharing than patients did, a gap that was possibly HLA-related.

It was cDNA, reverse transcribed from extracted RNA, that served as the sequencing template. Clones were read by immunoSEQ multiplex PCR, and TCRdb kept only the in-frame ones, dropping some. This sample has 130,000 to 150,000 clones, with about 51% found just once. The chain is built from TRBV28 and TRBJ2-5, with unresolved D. The input for sequencing was CD4+ T cells sorted from blood, taken at week 0. The TCR comes from a human donor with alopecia areata. Here the CDR3 DNA reads TGTGCCAGTGGACGGGCGCAAGAGACCCAGTACTTC. Amino acid sequence: CASGRAQETQYF.